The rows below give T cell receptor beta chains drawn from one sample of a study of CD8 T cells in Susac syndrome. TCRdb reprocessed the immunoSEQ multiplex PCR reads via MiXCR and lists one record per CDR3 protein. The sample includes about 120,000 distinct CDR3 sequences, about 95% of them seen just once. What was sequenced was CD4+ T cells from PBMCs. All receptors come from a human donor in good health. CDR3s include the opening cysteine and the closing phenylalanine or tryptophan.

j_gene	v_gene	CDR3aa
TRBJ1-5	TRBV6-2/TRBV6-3	CASIQGSLSNQPQHF
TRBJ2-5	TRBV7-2	CASSSGTTQETQYF
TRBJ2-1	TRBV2	CASSVDRDSYNEQFF
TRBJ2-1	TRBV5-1	CASSLGPASNEQFF
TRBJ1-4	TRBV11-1	CASSPPDRGKGATNEKLFF
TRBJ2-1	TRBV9	CASSVRGDSSYNEQFF
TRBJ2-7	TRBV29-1	CSVETGFPTEQYF
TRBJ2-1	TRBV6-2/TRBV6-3	CASSLLDNEQFF
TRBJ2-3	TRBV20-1	CSAGIAGGSDTQYF
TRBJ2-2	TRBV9	CASSVETGTGELFF
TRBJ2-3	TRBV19	CASSPLAGVDTQYF
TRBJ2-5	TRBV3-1	CASSQDLTSQETQYF
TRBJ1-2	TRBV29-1	CSVETPPGDRGYTF
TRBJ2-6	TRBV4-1	CASSRGHTSGANVLTF
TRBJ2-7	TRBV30	CAWSSGLAATYEQYF
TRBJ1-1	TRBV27	CASSFGRGRAFF
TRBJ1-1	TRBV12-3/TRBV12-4	CASSPRSGRGNTEAFF
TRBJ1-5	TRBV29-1	CSVEEQGGQPQHF
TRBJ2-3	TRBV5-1	CASSLEGQATDTQYF
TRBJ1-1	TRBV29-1	CSVESTPRDTEAFF
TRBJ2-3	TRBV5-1	CASSLSGSPDTQYF
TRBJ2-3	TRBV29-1	CSVQAGSDGDTQYF